The rows below give T cell receptor beta chains drawn from one sample of a study of blood T cell repertoires in COVID-19. The protocol was immunoSEQ multiplex PCR, while the TCRdb copy is restricted to in-frame clones and leaves out a portion. Of 150,000 to 200,000 clones listed, around 80% were seen once; the top ten hold approximately 10%. The sequencing sample was made of peripheral blood. The receptors shown here come from a man aged 60 to 69 with active or convalescent COVID-19. CDR3s include the opening cysteine and the closing phenylalanine or tryptophan. Each record gives: D gene, clone size, J gene, V gene, CDR3 protein, CDR3 DNA. The D gene is left open where the match is weak. Expanded clones get a size class; other rows say once, few or many, or leave the size out.

d_gene: .
abundance: .
j_gene: TRBJ2-7
v_gene: TRBV10-3
CDR3aa: CAINLRGFSYEQYF
CDR3nt: TGTGCCATCAATCTTAGGGGGTTCTCCTACGAGCAGTACTTC

d_gene: TRBD2
abundance: .
j_gene: TRBJ2-2
v_gene: TRBV3-1/TRBV3-2
CDR3aa: CASSHPGTSVTGELFF
CDR3nt: TGTGCCAGCAGCCACCCCGGGACTAGCGTGACCGGGGAGCTGTTTTTT

d_gene: .
abundance: .
j_gene: TRBJ2-6
v_gene: TRBV11-3
CDR3aa: CASSPTGSGANVLTF
CDR3nt: TGTGCCAGCAGCCCTACAGGCTCTGGGGCCAACGTCCTGACTTTC

d_gene: TRBD1
abundance: .
j_gene: TRBJ1-1
v_gene: TRBV11-2
CDR3aa: CASSPGQGGMNTEAFF
CDR3nt: TGTGCCAGCAGCCCAGGACAGGGTGGGATGAACACTGAAGCTTTCTTT

d_gene: .
abundance: once
j_gene: TRBJ1-1
v_gene: TRBV5-1
CDR3aa: CASSLEQSATEAFF
CDR3nt: TGCGCCAGCAGCTTGGAACAGTCGGCCACTGAAGCTTTCTTT

d_gene: .
abundance: .
j_gene: TRBJ1-2
v_gene: TRBV6-5
CDR3aa: CASSLQGAASVYGYTF
CDR3nt: TGTGCCAGCAGTTTACAGGGCGCTGCTTCTGTCTATGGCTACACCTTC

d_gene: .
abundance: .
j_gene: TRBJ1-5
v_gene: TRBV15
CDR3aa: CATSNPRQPQHF
CDR3nt: TGTGCCACCAGCAACCCTCGGCAGCCCCAGCATTTT

d_gene: .
abundance: .
j_gene: TRBJ2-1
v_gene: TRBV21-1
CDR3aa: CASSKVRGEDNLYNEQFF
CDR3nt: TGTGCCAGCAGCAAAGTCCGCGGGGAGGACAACCTTTACAATGAGCAGTTCTTC

d_gene: .
abundance: .
j_gene: TRBJ1-3
v_gene: TRBV7-9
CDR3aa: CASSFEESTPGNTIYF
CDR3nt: TGTGCCAGCAGCTTCGAGGAATCCACCCCTGGAAACACCATATATTTT

d_gene: TRBD1
abundance: .
j_gene: TRBJ2-6
v_gene: TRBV28
CDR3aa: CASSQPTGMQSGANVLTF
CDR3nt: TGTGCCAGCAGTCAACCGACAGGGATGCAATCTGGGGCCAACGTCCTGACTTTC

d_gene: .
abundance: .
j_gene: TRBJ1-3
v_gene: TRBV11-2
CDR3aa: CASSFIQGAGNTIYF
CDR3nt: TGTGCCAGCAGCTTTATACAGGGCGCTGGAAACACCATATATTTT

d_gene: TRBD1
abundance: .
j_gene: TRBJ1-1
v_gene: TRBV19
CDR3aa: CASSPTGQGGTEAFF
CDR3nt: TGTGCCAGTAGTCCAACGGGACAGGGGGGGACTGAAGCTTTCTTT

d_gene: TRBD2
abundance: .
j_gene: TRBJ2-7
v_gene: TRBV5-6
CDR3aa: CASSLAAGLAIRYEQYF
CDR3nt: TGTGCCAGCAGCTTGGCCGCGGGACTAGCTATTAGGTACGAGCAGTACTTC

d_gene: .
abundance: .
j_gene: TRBJ1-5
v_gene: TRBV19
CDR3aa: CASSIQGGNQPQHF
CDR3nt: TGTGCCAGTAGTATCCAGGGTGGAAATCAGCCCCAGCATTTT

d_gene: .
abundance: .
j_gene: TRBJ2-2
v_gene: TRBV11-3
CDR3aa: CASSLASTTGELFF
CDR3nt: TGTGCCAGCAGCTTAGCTAGCACCACCGGGGAGCTGTTTTTT

d_gene: .
abundance: .
j_gene: TRBJ2-1
v_gene: TRBV3-1/TRBV3-2
CDR3aa: CASSQPAGNEQFF
CDR3nt: TGTGCCAGCAGCCAACCAGCGGGCAATGAGCAGTTCTTC

d_gene: .
abundance: .
j_gene: TRBJ1-1
v_gene: TRBV5-1
CDR3aa: CASSFDSEAFF
CDR3nt: TGCGCCAGCAGCTTTGACAGCGAAGCTTTCTTT

d_gene: TRBD2
abundance: .
j_gene: TRBJ2-1
v_gene: TRBV7-8
CDR3aa: CASSGRLAGEYNEQFF
CDR3nt: TGTGCCAGCAGCGGACGACTAGCGGGGGAGTACAATGAGCAGTTCTTC